The rows below give T cell receptor beta chains drawn from one sample of a study of tumor-infiltrating lymphocytes in primary liver carcinoma. In TCRdb, the multiplex PCR reads were re-called with MiXCR into one record per CDR3 protein. The sample shows tens of thousands of distinct CDR3 sequences, about three quarters of them seen only once. What was sequenced was liver tumor tissue from sampling region 2. All receptors come from a middle-aged man with primary liver carcinoma and hepatitis B virus infection. Both conserved end residues are part of each CDR3. D genes are given only for firm matches. The size of a clone is reported for some rows only, either as once, few or many, or as a class for expanded clones.

TRBJ1-3,TRBV4-1,17,.,medium-sized,CASSQLRTAGSGNTIYF,TGCGCCAGCAGCCAACTAAGGACAGCAGGTTCTGGAAACACCATATATTTT
TRBJ2-5,TRBV29-1,12,.,.,CSGNQGRESQYF,TGCAGCGGTAATCAGGGGAGAGAAAGCCAGTACTTC
TRBJ2-1,TRBV9,14,.,.,CASSVASRESEQFF,TGTGCCAGCAGCGTAGCATCCCGGGAGAGTGAGCAGTTCTTC
TRBJ1-1,TRBV6-5,13,.,.,CESRSLVAPEAFF,TGTGAAAGCAGGAGCCTCGTTGCCCCTGAAGCTTTCTTT
TRBJ1-1,TRBV7-9,15,TRBD1,.,CASSFPTGAGTETFF,TGTGCCAGCAGCTTCCCGACAGGGGCGGGCACTGAAACTTTCTTT
TRBJ2-2,TRBV5-1,16,.,few,CASSLHDRTNTGELFF,TGCGCCAGCAGCTTACATGACAGGACGAATACCGGGGAGCTGTTTTTT
TRBJ1-2,TRBV4-3,15,.,.,CASSREQDSNYDYTF,TGCGCCAGCAGCCGAGAACAGGACTCAAACTATGACTACACCTTC
TRBJ2-1,TRBV5-8,17,.,.,CASSLLGVAASYNEQFF,TGTGCCAGCAGCCTGCTGGGAGTAGCGGCCTCCTACAATGAGCAGTTCTTC
TRBJ1-2,TRBV6-1,12,.,.,CASSAPLYGYAF,TGTGCCAGCAGTGCCCCTCTATATGGCTACGCCTTT
TRBJ2-1,TRBV4-3,16,.,.,CTSSQDPYSEHNEQFF,TGCACGAGCAGCCAAGATCCCTACTCAGAACACAATGAGCAGTTCTTC
TRBJ2-1,TRBV24-1,11,.,.,CATGQDDEQFF,TGTGCCACGGGGCAGGATGATGAACAGTTCTTC
TRBJ1-1,TRBV28,16,.,.,CASRRTGIALDTEALF,TGTGCCAGCAGGAGAACTGGGATAGCATTGGACACTGAAGCTCTCTTT
TRBJ2-4,TRBV5-4,15,.,.,CASSLKGGWRSIQYF,TGTGCCAGCAGCTTGAAAGGAGGCTGGAGAAGCATCCAGTACTTC
TRBJ2-5,TRBV29-1,13,.,.,CSVEGTRGGTQYF,TGCAGCGTTGAAGGGACAAGGGGGGGGACTCAGTACTTC
TRBJ2-7,TRBV5-4,16,.,few,CASSFGWESPQDEQYF,TGTGCCAGCAGCTTTGGTTGGGAGAGCCCTCAGGACGAGCAGTACTTC
TRBJ2-7,TRBV11-2,13,.,once,CAGSLNLGFGQYF,TGTGCCGGCAGCTTAAATCTTGGGTTCGGGCAGTACTTC
TRBJ2-1,TRBV7-2,16,TRBD2,few,CASSLDLAVPYNEQFF,TGTGCCAGCAGCTTAGATCTAGCGGTGCCCTACAATGAGCAGTTCTTC
TRBJ2-1,TRBV28,15,.,.,CASSRGGAGGGEQFF,TGTGCCAGCAGCCGCGGGGGGGCAGGGGGCGGTGAGCAGTTCTTC